A selection of T cell receptor beta chains follows, all from one sample in a study of T-cell reconstitution after alpha-beta-depleted transplantation in children. TCRdb re-derived calls from the PCR reads in MiXCR, one entry per CDR3 protein. The sample has approximately 490,000 distinct CDR3 sequences, around 13% seen once; the top ten hold less than 6.5%. The specimen was PBMCs from the stem cell graft donor, collected from the stem cell graft. The receptors stem from a human donor who donated a stem cell graft to a child with combined immunodeficiency. CDR3s include the opening cysteine and the closing phenylalanine or tryptophan. A D gene is named only where the DNA matches it firmly. Not all rows give a size; the values are once, few, many and, for expanded clones, a class.

clone_size	v_call	d_call	j_call	cdr3_nt	cdr3_aa
few	TRBV24-1	-	TRBJ2-1	TGTGCCACCAGTGATTTGGACGGATACAATGAGCAGTTCTTC	CATSDLDGYNEQFF
many	TRBV9	TRBD1	TRBJ1-3	TGTGCCAGCAGCCTGCGGGACAGGGCTGGAAACACCATATATTTT	CASSLRDRAGNTIYF
-	TRBV3-1	TRBD1	TRBJ1-6	TGTGCCAGCAGGCTAGACAGGGGACCGGATTCACCCCTCCACTTT	CASRLDRGPDSPLHF
-	TRBV6-5	-	TRBJ1-2	TGTGCCAGCAGTTACTTCCCCGGGGCGAATAACTATGGCTACACCTTC	CASSYFPGANNYGYTF
-	TRBV5-1	TRBD2	TRBJ2-7	TGCGCCACCCGACTAGCGACGGGCTACGAGCAGTACTTC	CATRLATGYEQYF
few	TRBV27	TRBD2	TRBJ2-1	TGTGCCAGCAGTTTACCGGGGAGACTAGCGGGGGTCAATGAGCAGTTCTTC	CASSLPGRLAGVNEQFF
few	TRBV29-1	-	TRBJ2-1	TGCAGCGTTGGCCGGGACCAGTACAATGAGCAGTTCTTC	CSVGRDQYNEQFF
-	TRBV7-2	TRBD2	TRBJ2-3	TGTGCCAGCAGCTTCTATTTCGGGCGGGAGGACCCAGATACGCAGTATTTT	CASSFYFGREDPDTQYF
many	TRBV7-2	TRBD2	TRBJ2-3	TGTGCCAGCAGCTTAATACTAGCGGGAGTTGATACGCAGTATTTT	CASSLILAGVDTQYF
-	TRBV20-1	-	TRBJ2-7	TGCAGTGCTAACAGGGGAGGCTACGAGCAGTACTTC	CSANRGGYEQYF
few	TRBV12-3/TRBV12-4	TRBD1	TRBJ1-1	TGTGCCAGCAGTCTTACAGGGGGCGCGGGTGAAGCTTTCTTT	CASSLTGGAGEAFF
-	TRBV6-2/TRBV6-3	TRBD2	TRBJ2-7	TGTGCCAGCAGTACCGGGGGCGGCTTCCACCCGCAAGCGGGAGGAGAGGGGGAGCAGTACTTC	CASSTGGGFHPQAGGEGEQYF
many	TRBV7-3	TRBD2	TRBJ2-1	TGTGCCAGCAGCTCCCCAGGGACTAGTTTGAATGAGCAGTTCTTC	CASSSPGTSLNEQFF
many	TRBV4-3	TRBD2	TRBJ2-1	TGCGCCAGCAGCCTCACGGCGGCGGGAGGGTACTACAATGAGCAGTTCTTC	CASSLTAAGGYYNEQFF
-	TRBV4-2	TRBD2	TRBJ2-3	TGTGCCAGCAGCCAAGTAGGTACTAGCGGGGATACTCTCACCACAGATACGCAGTATTTT	CASSQVGTSGDTLTTDTQYF
-	TRBV6-5	-	TRBJ1-2	TGTGCCAGCAGTTACGTCGGAGGGGAGGGTGGCTACACCTTC	CASSYVGGEGGYTF
-	TRBV12-3/TRBV12-4	TRBD2	TRBJ2-1	TGTGCCAGCAGTTTAGCGGCGGGAGCGGAAAATGAGCAGTTCTTC	CASSLAAGAENEQFF
few	TRBV12-3/TRBV12-4	TRBD2	TRBJ2-1	TGTGCCAGCACCCCGGGAGGCTCCTACAATGAGCAGTTCTTC	CASTPGGSYNEQFF
many	TRBV25-1	-	TRBJ2-1	TGTGCCAGCAGTGATAAAAAGGACGGCTCCTACAATGAGCAGTTCTTC	CASSDKKDGSYNEQFF
-	TRBV2	-	TRBJ2-7	TGTGCCACCAACTATAAAACGGCCGGCGGCGAGCAGTACTTC	CATNYKTAGGEQYF
-	TRBV4-1	-	TRBJ1-1	TGCGCCAGCAGCCAAGAGCGGGGCCGCCAAACGCCGGCTTTCTTT	CASSQERGRQTPAFF
many	TRBV5-1	-	TRBJ2-2	TGCGCCAGCAGCTGGGAGAACACCGGGGAGCTGTTTTTT	CASSWENTGELFF
-	TRBV29-1	-	TRBJ1-1	TGCAGCGTCCTGAGGAACACTGAAGCTTTCTTT	CSVLRNTEAFF
few	TRBV4-1	-	TRBJ2-5	TGCGCCAGCAGCCCTACGACGTTGGTAGAGGCGGGAGTGCATAGGGGGGAGACCCAGTACTTC	CASSPTTLVEAGVHRGETQYF
many	TRBV4-3	-	TRBJ2-2	TGCGCCAGCAGCCAAGGGGGAGGGACAGTCACCGGGGAGCTGTTTTTT	CASSQGGGTVTGELFF
-	TRBV19	TRBD1	TRBJ1-1	TGTGCCAGTAGCAGGGGGCTGGACACTGAAGCTTTCTTT	CASSRGLDTEAFF
-	TRBV7-3	-	TRBJ2-1	TGTGCCAGCAGCTTATCTATAGGGCCTCCGCAGTTCTTC	CASSLSIGPPQFF
-	TRBV5-1	-	TRBJ2-6	TGCGCCAGCAGCGATGAGCGGGTACTGGGGGCCAACGTCCTGACTTTC	CASSDERVLGANVLTF
-	TRBV12-3/TRBV12-4	TRBD1	TRBJ1-1	TGTGCCAGCAGTACCCGGGACAGGGGCGCTGAAGCTTTCTTT	CASSTRDRGAEAFF
-	TRBV12-3/TRBV12-4	-	TRBJ2-3	TGTGCCAGCAGTTTCTGGGGGGACCCAACGCCAGATACGCAGTATTTT	CASSFWGDPTPDTQYF
-	TRBV19	-	TRBJ1-4	TGTGCCAGTAGTGCCAGGGCAGGCCCTGAAAAACTGTTTTTT	CASSARAGPEKLFF
-	TRBV3-1	TRBD2	TRBJ2-5	TGTGCCAGCAGCCTCAGACTAGCGGCTCTAGAGACCCAGTACTTC	CASSLRLAALETQYF
-	TRBV7-9	TRBD2	TRBJ2-4	TGTGCCAGCAGCTTCGGGGAGGGTAGAAACATTCAGTACTTC	CASSFGEGRNIQYF
few	TRBV12-3/TRBV12-4	TRBD2	TRBJ2-1	TGTGCCAGCAGGGGACGGGCCTGGGGCGGGAGAATCTATGAGCAGTTCTTC	CASRGRAWGGRIYEQFF
few	TRBV3-1	-	TRBJ2-3	TGTGCCAGCAGCCAAGGGGACCCAGCATTCACAGATACGCAGTATTTT	CASSQGDPAFTDTQYF
few	TRBV5-5	TRBD1	TRBJ1-2	TGTGCCAGCAGCCACGGGCGGGACAGGTGGAACTATGGCTACACCTTC	CASSHGRDRWNYGYTF
many	TRBV12-3/TRBV12-4	-	TRBJ2-7	TGTGCCAGCAGTCCTGAGAGGCGCAGTGAGCAGTACTTC	CASSPERRSEQYF
many	TRBV6-2/TRBV6-3	TRBD1	TRBJ1-6	TGTGCCAGCAGCCCAGACAGGGAGTATTCACCCCTCCACTTT	CASSPDREYSPLHF
many	TRBV5-5	-	TRBJ2-7	TGTGCCAGCAGCTTGGATGGAGGGGGCATTTACGAGCAGTACTTC	CASSLDGGGIYEQYF
many	TRBV3-1	-	TRBJ2-1	TGTGCCAGCAGCCATTACAATGAGCAGTTCTTC	CASSHYNEQFF
-	TRBV11-3	-	TRBJ2-1	TGTGCCAGCAGCTTAGGAGTCGCGGGATTTCTTTACAATGAGCAGTTCTTC	CASSLGVAGFLYNEQFF
-	TRBV30	-	TRBJ2-5	TGTGCCTACCGGATTTTCGAGACCCAGTACTTC	CAYRIFETQYF
-	TRBV5-1	-	TRBJ1-1	TGCGCCAGCAGCTTGGGGGCAGGGGTGGGAGACACTGAAGCTTTCTTT	CASSLGAGVGDTEAFF
few	TRBV6-2/TRBV6-3	TRBD2	TRBJ2-4	TGTGCCAGCAGCCCTCTGAGTGGCGGGAGGGGCCGACATCAGTACTTC	CASSPLSGGRGRHQYF
-	TRBV7-3	-	TRBJ2-1	TGTGCCAGCAGCTCAACCGGGACGTACTCCTACAATGAGCAGTTCTTC	CASSSTGTYSYNEQFF
many	TRBV29-1	TRBD2	TRBJ2-1	TGCAGCGTTGGCGGGGGGCATAACAATGAGCAGTTCTTC	CSVGGGHNNEQFF
few	TRBV7-8	-	TRBJ2-5	TGTGCCAGCAGCTTAGTGCCACTCTCCTTCCAGGGGGGTATTCAAGAGACCCAGTACTTC	CASSLVPLSFQGGIQETQYF
few	TRBV6-5	TRBD2	TRBJ2-3	TGTGCCAGCACTTTGAAGGGTCTAGCGGGGAGAGGAGATACGCAGTATTTT	CASTLKGLAGRGDTQYF
many	TRBV24-1	-	TRBJ2-7	TGTGCCACCAGTGCTAGCGAATATCTCTCCGAGCAGTACTTC	CATSASEYLSEQYF
many	TRBV7-9	-	TRBJ2-5	TGTGCCAGCAGCTTCTCAATCGAAGAGACCCAGTACTTC	CASSFSIEETQYF